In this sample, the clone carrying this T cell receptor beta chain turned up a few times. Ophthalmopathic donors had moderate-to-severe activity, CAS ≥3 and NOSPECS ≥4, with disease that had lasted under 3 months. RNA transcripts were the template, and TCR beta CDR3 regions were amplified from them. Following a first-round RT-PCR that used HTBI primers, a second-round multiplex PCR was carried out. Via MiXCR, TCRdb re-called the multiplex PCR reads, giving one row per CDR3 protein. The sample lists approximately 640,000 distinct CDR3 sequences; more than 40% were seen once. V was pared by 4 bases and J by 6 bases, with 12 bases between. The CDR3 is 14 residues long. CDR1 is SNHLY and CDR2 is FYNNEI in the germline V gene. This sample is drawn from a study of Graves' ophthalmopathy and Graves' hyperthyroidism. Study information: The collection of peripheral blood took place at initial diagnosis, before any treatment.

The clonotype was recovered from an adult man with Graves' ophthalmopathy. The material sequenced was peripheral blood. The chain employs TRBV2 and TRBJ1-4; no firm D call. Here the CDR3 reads CASSGLLRDEKLFF. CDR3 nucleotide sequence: TGTGCCAGCAGTGGACTGTTAAGGGATGAAAAACTGTTTTTT. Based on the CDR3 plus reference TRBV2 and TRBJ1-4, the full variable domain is EPEVTQTPSHQVTQMGQEVILRCVPISNHLYFYWYRQILGQKVEFLVSFYNNEISEKSEIFDDQFSVERPDGSNFTLKIRSTKLEDSAMYFCASSGLLRDEKLFFGSGTQLSVL.